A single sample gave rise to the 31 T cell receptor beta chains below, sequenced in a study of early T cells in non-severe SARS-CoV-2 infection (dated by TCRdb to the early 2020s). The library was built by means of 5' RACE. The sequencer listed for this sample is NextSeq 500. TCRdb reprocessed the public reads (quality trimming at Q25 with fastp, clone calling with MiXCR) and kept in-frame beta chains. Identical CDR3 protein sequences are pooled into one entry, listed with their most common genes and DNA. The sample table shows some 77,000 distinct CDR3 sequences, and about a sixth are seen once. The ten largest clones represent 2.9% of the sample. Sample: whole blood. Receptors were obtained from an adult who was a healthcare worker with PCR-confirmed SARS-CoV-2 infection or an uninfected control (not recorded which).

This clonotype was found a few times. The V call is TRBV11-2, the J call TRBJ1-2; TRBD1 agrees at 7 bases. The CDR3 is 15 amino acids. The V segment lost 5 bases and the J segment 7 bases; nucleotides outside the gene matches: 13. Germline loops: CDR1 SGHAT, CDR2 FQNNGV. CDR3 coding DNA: TGTGCCAGCAGCCTCCAGGGGGGGCTTTCGTTTGGCTACACCTTC. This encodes CASSLQGGLSFGYTF.

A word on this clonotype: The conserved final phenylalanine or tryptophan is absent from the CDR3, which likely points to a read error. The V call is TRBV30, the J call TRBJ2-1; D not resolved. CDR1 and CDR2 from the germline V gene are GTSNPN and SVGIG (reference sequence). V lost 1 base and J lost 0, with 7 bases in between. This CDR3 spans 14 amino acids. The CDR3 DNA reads TGTGCCTGGAGTGGCGTTAGCTCCTACAATGAGCAGTTCTCC. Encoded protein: CAWSGVSSYNEQFS.

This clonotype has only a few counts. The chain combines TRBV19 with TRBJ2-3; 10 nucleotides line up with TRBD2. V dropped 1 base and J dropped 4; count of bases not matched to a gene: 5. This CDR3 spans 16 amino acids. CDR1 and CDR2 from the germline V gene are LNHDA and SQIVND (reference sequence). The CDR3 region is CASSIGLAGAADTQYF. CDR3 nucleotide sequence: TGTGCCAGTAGTATAGGGCTAGCGGGAGCGGCAGATACGCAGTATTTT.

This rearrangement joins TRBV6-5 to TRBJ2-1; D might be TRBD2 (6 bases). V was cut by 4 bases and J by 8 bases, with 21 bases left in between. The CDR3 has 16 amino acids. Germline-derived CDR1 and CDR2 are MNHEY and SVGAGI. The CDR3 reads CASSSALAYPGDEQFF. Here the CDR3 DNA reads TGTGCCAGCAGTTCCGCACTAGCCTACCCAGGAGATGAGCAGTTCTTC.

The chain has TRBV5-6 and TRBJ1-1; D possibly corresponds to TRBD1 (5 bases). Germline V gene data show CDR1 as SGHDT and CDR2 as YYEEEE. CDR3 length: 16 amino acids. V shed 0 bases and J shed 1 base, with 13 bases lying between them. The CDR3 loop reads CASSLAWGRENTEAFF. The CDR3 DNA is TGTGCCAGCAGCTTGGCCTGGGGCAGAGAGAACACTGAAGCTTTCTTT.

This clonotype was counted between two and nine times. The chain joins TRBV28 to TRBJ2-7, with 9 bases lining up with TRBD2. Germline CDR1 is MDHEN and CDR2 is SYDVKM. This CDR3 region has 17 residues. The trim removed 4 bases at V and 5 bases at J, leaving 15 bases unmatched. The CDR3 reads CASSSLRSGRIRDEQYF. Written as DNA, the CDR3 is TGTGCCAGCAGTTCCCTGAGAAGCGGGAGGATTAGAGACGAGCAGTACTTC.

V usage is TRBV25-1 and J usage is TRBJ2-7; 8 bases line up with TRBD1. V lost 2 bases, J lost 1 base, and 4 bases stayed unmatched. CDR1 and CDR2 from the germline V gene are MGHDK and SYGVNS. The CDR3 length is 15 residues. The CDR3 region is CASSEPGGNSYEQYF. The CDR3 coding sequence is TGTGCCAGCAGTGAACCAGGGGGCAATTCCTACGAGCAGTACTTC.

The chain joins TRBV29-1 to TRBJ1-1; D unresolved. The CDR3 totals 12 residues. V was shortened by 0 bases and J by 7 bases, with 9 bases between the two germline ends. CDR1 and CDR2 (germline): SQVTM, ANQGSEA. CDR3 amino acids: CSVEDLRYEAFF. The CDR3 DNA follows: TGCAGCGTTGAAGATCTTAGGTATGAAGCTTTCTTT.

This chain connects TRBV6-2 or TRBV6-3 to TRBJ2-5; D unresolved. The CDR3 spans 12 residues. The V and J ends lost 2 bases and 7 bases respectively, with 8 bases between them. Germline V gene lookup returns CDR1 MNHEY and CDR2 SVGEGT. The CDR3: CASSYPTGTQYF. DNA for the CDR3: TGTGCCAGCAGTTACCCCACGGGGACCCAGTACTTC.

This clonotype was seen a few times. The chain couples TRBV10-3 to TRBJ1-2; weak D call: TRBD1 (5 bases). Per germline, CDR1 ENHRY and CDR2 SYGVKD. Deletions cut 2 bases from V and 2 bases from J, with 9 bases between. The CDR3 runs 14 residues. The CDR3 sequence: CAISEEGRNYGYTF. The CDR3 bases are TGTGCCATCAGTGAGGAGGGACGGAACTATGGCTACACCTTC.

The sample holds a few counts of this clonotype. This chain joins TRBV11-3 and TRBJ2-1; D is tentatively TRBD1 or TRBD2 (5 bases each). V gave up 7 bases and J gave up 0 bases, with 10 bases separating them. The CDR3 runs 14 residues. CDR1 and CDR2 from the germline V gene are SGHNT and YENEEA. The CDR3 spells CASTPGPSYNEQFF. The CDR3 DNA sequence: TGTGCCAGCACTCCGGGGCCCTCCTACAATGAGCAGTTCTTC. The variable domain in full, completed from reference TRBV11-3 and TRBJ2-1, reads EAGVVQSPRYKIIEKKQPVAFWCNPISGHNTLYWYLQNLGQGPELLIRYENEEAVDDSQLPKDRFSAERLKGVDSTLKIQPAELGDSAVYLCASTPGPSYNEQFFGPGTRLTVL.

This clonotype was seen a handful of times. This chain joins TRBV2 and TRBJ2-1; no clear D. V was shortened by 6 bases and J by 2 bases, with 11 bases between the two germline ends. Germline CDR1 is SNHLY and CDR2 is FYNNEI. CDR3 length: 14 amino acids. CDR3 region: CASRPPSTYNEQFF. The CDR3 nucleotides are TGTGCCAGCAGACCCCCCTCTACCTACAATGAGCAGTTCTTC.

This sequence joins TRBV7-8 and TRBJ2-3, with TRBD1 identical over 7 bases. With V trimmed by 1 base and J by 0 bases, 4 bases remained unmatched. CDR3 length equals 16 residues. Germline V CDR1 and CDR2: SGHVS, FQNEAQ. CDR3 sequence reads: CASSLGGGRSTDTQYF. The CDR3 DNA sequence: TGTGCCAGCAGCTTAGGAGGGGGCCGGAGCACAGATACGCAGTATTTT.

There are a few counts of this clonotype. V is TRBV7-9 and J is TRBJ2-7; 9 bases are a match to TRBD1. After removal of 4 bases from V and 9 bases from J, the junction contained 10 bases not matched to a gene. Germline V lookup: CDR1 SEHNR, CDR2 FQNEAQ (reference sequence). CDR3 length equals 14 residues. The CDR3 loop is CASSSRGQGKGQYF. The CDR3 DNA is TGTGCCAGCAGCTCTCGAGGACAGGGGAAAGGGCAGTACTTC.

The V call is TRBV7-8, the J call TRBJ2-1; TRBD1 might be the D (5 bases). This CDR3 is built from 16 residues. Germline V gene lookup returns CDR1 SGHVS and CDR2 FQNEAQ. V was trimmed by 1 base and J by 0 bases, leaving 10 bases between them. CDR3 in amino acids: CASSLGGTSSYNEQFF. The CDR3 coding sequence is TGTGCCAGCAGCTTAGGGGGCACGAGCTCCTACAATGAGCAGTTCTTC.

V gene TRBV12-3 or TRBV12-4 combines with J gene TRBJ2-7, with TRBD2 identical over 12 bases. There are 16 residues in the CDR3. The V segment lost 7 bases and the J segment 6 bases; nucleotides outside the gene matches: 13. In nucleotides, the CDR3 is TGTGCCAGCACTGTGCTAGCGGGAGGGCTAAGGGGCGAGCAGTACTTC. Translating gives CASTVLAGGLRGEQYF.

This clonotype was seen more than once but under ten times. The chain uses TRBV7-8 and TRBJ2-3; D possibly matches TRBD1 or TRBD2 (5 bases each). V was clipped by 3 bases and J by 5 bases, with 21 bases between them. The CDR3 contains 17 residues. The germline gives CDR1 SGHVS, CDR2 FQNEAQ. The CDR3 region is CASSLNMGPRTEDTQYF. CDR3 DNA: TGTGCCAGCAGCTTGAATATGGGACCGAGAACGGAAGATACGCAGTATTTT.

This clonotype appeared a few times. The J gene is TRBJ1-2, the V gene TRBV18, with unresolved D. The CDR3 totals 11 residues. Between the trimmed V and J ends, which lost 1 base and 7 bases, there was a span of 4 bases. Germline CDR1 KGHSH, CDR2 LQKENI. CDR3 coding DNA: TGTGCCAGCTCACCACAGGTTGGCTACACCTTC. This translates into CASSPQVGYTF.

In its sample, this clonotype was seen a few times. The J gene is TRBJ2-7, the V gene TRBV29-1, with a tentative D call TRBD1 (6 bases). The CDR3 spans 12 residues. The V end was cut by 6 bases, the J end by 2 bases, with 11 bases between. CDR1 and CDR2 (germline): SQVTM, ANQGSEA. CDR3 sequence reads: CSVGTKTYEQYF. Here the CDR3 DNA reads TGCAGCGTGGGGACAAAGACCTACGAGCAGTACTTC.

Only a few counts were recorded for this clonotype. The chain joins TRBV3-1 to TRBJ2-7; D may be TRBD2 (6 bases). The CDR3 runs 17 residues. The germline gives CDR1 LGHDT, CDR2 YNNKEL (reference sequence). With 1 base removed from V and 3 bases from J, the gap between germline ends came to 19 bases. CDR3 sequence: CASSQVFGRDSSYEQYF. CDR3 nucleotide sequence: TGTGCCAGCAGCCAAGTGTTTGGGCGGGATTCAAGCTACGAGCAGTACTTC.

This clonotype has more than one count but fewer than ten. The CDR3 protein is CASSQGLMNTEAFF. The CDR3 DNA sequence: TGTGCCAGCTCACAGGGGCTAATGAACACTGAAGCTTTCTTT. The V gene is TRBV18, the J gene TRBJ1-1; TRBD1 might be the D (5 bases). Trimming pared 4 bases from V and 0 bases from J, leaving 9 bases between. The CDR3 runs to 14 residues. Germline V lookup: CDR1 KGHSH, CDR2 LQKENI.

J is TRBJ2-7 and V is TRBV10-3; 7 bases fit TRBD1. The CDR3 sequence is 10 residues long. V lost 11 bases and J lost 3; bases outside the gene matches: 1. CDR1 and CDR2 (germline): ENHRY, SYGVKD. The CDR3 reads CAAGGYEQYF. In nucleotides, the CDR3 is TGTGCCGCAGGGGGCTACGAGCAGTACTTC.

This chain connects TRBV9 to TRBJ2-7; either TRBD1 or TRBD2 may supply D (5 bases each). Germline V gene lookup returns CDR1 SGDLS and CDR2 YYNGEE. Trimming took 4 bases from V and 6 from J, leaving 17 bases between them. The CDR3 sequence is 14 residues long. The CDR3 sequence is CASSLRDRWSEQYF. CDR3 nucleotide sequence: TGTGCCAGCAGCCTACGGGACCGGTGGTCCGAGCAGTACTTC. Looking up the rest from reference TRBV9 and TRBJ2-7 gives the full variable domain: DSGVTQTPKHLITATGQRVTLRCSPRSGDLSVYWYQQSLDQGLQFLIQYYNGEERAKGNILERFSAQQFPDLHSELNLSSLELGDSALYFCASSLRDRWSEQYFGPGTRLTVT.

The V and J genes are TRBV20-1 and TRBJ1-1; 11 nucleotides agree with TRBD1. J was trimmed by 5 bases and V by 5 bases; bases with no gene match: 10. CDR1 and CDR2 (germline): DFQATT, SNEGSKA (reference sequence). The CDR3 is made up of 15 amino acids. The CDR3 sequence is CSALLPGQGGTEAFF. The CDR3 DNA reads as TGCAGTGCTCTCCTTCCGGGACAGGGGGGGACTGAAGCTTTCTTT.

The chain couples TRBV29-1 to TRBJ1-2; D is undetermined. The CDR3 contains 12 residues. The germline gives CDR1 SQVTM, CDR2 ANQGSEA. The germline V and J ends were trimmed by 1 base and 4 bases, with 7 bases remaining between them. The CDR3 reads CSVEGGSYGYTF. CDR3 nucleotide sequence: TGCAGCGTTGAAGGAGGGAGCTATGGCTACACCTTC.

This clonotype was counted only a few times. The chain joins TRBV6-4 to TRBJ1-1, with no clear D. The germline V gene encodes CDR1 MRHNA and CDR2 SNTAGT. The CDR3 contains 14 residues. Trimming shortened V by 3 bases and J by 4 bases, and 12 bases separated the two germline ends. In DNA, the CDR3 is TGTGCCAGCAGTGAAGAGCTTTGGGGCACTGAAGCTTTCTTT. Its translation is CASSEELWGTEAFF.

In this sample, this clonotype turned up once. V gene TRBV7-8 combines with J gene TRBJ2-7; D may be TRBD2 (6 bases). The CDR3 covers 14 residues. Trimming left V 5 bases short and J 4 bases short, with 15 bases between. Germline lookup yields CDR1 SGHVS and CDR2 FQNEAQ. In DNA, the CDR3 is TGTGCCAGCAGCATCGAGCGGGTAGGATACGAGCAGTACTTC. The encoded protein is CASSIERVGYEQYF.

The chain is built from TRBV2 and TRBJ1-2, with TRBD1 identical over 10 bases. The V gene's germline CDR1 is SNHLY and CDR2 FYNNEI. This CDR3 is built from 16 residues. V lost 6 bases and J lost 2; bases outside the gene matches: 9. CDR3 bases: TGTGCCAGCAGATTTCGTCCGGGACAGGGGAACTATGGCTACACCTTC. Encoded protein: CASRFRPGQGNYGYTF.

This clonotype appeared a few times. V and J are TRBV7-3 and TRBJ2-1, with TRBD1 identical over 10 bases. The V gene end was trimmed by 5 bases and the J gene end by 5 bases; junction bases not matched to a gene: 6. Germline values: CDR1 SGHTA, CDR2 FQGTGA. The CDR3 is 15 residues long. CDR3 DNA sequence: TGTGCCAGCAGCGTAGAGGGACAGGGGAACAATGAGCAGTTCTTC. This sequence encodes CASSVEGQGNNEQFF. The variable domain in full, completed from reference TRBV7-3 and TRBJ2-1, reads GAGVSQTPSNKVTEKGKYVELRCDPISGHTALYWYRQSLGQGPEFLIYFQGTGAADDSGLPNDRFFAVRPEGSVSTLKIQRTERGDSAVYLCASSVEGQGNNEQFFGPGTRLTVL.

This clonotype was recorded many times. CDR3 nucleotide sequence: TGTGCCAGCAGTGACTCGATAGGGTTAGGTTCACCCCTCCACTTT. The encoded protein is CASSDSIGLGSPLHF. This chain joins TRBV6-4 and TRBJ1-6; D is uncertain. The germline gives CDR1 MRHNA, CDR2 SNTAGT. V dropped 0 bases and J dropped 9 bases, with 12 bases sitting between them. The CDR3 totals 15 residues.

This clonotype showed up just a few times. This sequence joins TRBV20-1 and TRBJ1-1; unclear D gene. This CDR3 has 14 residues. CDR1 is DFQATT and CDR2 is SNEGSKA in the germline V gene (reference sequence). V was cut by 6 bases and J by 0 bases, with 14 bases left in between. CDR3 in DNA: TGCAGTGCCTTCTTGGGTGTGATGAACACTGAAGCTTTCTTT. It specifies CSAFLGVMNTEAFF.